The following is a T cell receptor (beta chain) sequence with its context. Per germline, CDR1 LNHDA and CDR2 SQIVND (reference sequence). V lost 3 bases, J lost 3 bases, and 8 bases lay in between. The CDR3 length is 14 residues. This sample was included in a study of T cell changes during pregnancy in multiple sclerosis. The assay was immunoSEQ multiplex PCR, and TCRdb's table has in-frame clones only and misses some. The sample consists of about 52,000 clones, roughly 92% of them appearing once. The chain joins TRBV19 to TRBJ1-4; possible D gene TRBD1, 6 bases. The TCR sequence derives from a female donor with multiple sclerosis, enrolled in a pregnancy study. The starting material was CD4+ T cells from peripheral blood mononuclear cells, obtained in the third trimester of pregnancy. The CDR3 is CASSIGQSNEKLFF. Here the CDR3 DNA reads TGTGCCAGTAGTATTGGACAGTCTAATGAAAAACTGTTTTTT.